The clone carrying this T cell receptor (beta chain) was counted between two and nine times. What it binds is not known. The use of a sample-barcoded 5' primer and a J-beta primer mix characterized a second PCR of roughly 6 to 11 cycles. TCRdb ran MiXCR on the 5' RACE reads and lists one entry per CDR3 protein. The sample carries hundreds of thousands of distinct CDR3 sequences, roughly 64% recorded once. The sample originates from a study of blood T cells in healthy people across ages. Study-wide points: Unknown CMV status may confound age-related changes in expanded clones.

The CDR3 runs 15 residues. The junction had 3 bases not matched to a gene; V was cut back by 1 base and J by 4 bases. The germline V gene has CDR1 SGHTA and CDR2 FQGNSA. The sequenced material came from blood. The chain couples TRBV7-2 to TRBJ2-5; 10 bases align to TRBD2. The sequence derives from a man in his thirties or forties in good health. The CDR3 sequence is CASSLERGGIETQYF. CDR3 coding DNA: TGTGCCAGCAGCTTAGAGCGGGGGGGTATAGAGACCCAGTACTTC. Complete variable domain (other parts from reference TRBV7-2 and TRBJ2-5): GAGVSQSPSNKVTEKGKDVELRCDPISGHTALYWYRQSLGQGLEFLIYFQGNSAPDKSGLPSDRFSAERTGGSVSTLTIQRTQQEDSAVYLCASSLERGGIETQYFGPGTRLLVL.